This TCR beta chain was observed in a study of blood T cell repertoires in COVID-19. Study in general: PBMCs, B-cell-depleted T cells, or T cells provided the cDNA or gDNA that made up the material.

This clone was counted a single time. TCRdb keeps only in-frame clones here, not all; method: immunoSEQ multiplex PCR. The sample shows tens of thousands of clones, 85% to 90% of them seen only once. Sequencing input: peripheral blood. The receptor was derived from a human donor in a cohort sampled during active COVID-19.

The CDR3 here is CATSDWGTAAYGFREQYF. CDR3 nucleotide sequence: TGTGCCACCAGTGATTGGGGAACAGCGGCTTATGGGTTTAGGGAGCAGTACTTC. The chain employs TRBV24-1 and TRBJ2-7; D may be TRBD2 (5 bases). This CDR3 contains 18 residues. The germline gives CDR1 KGHDR, CDR2 SFDVKD. The germline V and J ends were trimmed by 2 bases and 7 bases, with 26 bases remaining between them.